This T cell receptor beta chain was found in a study of T cells in Graves' hyperthyroidism and ophthalmopathy. With V trimmed by 5 bases and J by 4 bases, 9 bases remained unmatched. Germline CDR1 SGHTA, CDR2 FQGNSA. The length of the CDR3 is 16 residues. Amplification of TCR beta CDR3 regions was performed using RNA transcripts as template. Researchers ran a first-round RT-PCR on the TCR CDR3 using the HTBI primer set. TCRdb itself ran the multiplex PCR reads through MiXCR, one entry per CDR3 protein. The sample contains 400,000 to 500,000 distinct CDR3 sequences, approximately 14% of which appear only once.

This TCR came from a man between 18 and 35 years old with Graves' ophthalmopathy. Sequencing was done on a sample of blood. The chain carries TRBV7-2 and TRBJ2-5; 11 bases are a match to TRBD2. DNA of the CDR3: TGTGCCAGCAGCATCTTAGCGGGAGGGTCGGGAGAGACCCAGTACTTC. Its translation: CASSILAGGSGETQYF.